The T cell receptor (beta chain) described here comes from a study of cytomegalovirus exposure and HLA in healthy donors (dated by TCRdb to 2017 to 2019). Context from the whole study: An earlier analysis of several hundred of the donors reported 250 to 300 Gb of sequence data and 95 million to 120 million unique TCR beta sequences obtained from about 170 million T cells. An early release covering just under 650 HLA-typed donors comprised around 300 gigabases of sequencing data and around 80 million unique TCR sequences. Among the roughly 430 genotyped donors, approximately 76% belonged to the genetic ancestry cluster associated with self-reported Caucasian donors. The study was designed to test whether signatures of past pathogen exposure could be identified by cataloging public T cell receptors. Using immunosequencing, the study profiled T cell repertoires from some 670 subjects and related those repertoires to cytomegalovirus serostatus. Along with the roughly 670-subject first cohort, a separate validation cohort of some 130 different subjects was used. To predict cytomegalovirus infection status, the study brought together high-throughput TCR immunosequencing, statistical association of individual TCRs with disease status, and machine learning. A later analysis re-examined previously published TCR beta repertoires from 610 or so donors and added high-resolution HLA genotyping to investigate patterns of TCR occurrence. Rather than using new phenotypic data, the later analysis identified candidate immune exposures from TCR beta sequences and from how often those sequences occurred across donors. An earlier analysis of around 540 of the donors applied high-throughput TCR beta sequencing to assess whether each TCR beta V gene segment acted as functional or pseudogenic. Donor age, sex, ethnicity and CMV serostatus were compiled together with the repertoire data. A later genetic analysis used genome-wide SNP genotypes for about 65% of the 666 donors, treating that subset as a discovery cohort. Every repertoire in the discovery cohort had been generated on one and the same sequencing platform. Class I and class II HLA loci were covered by the typing at four-digit resolution. The number of typed donors differed by locus: 629-630 for A, B, C, DRB1 and DQB1; 500 to 550 for DQA1; approximately 600 for DPA1; and 450 to 480 for DPB1. About 5 DR-DQ haplotypes were handled as single units for association and clustering, since linkage in the cohort was strong. Across 300 to 400 genotyped donors of the cohort, an average of approximately 200,000 unique TCR beta nucleotide sequences per donor were sequenced, and 15% to 20% of those sequences were non-productive.

Findings and caveats that apply to the study as a whole: According to a later genetic analysis, donors in an Asian-associated ancestry cluster had fewer N-insertions in productive TCRs than the approximately 700-donor mean. In vitro tests confirmed that a few of the cytomegalovirus-associated TCR beta chains recognize cytomegalovirus antigens. In a later genetic analysis, a missense DCLRE1C variant was associated with V-gene and J-gene trimming of TCR beta chains, and the association was replicated in an independent cohort. A further reported finding was that TCR beta sequences accurately predicted the HLA-A and HLA-B alleles for most subjects in the first cohort. In a later analysis, HLA-associated TCR beta chains showed more clonal expansion and lower generation probabilities than non-associated chains that were equally common. According to a later analysis, parvovirus B19, influenza, CMV and Epstein-Barr virus appeared linked to several top co-occurrence clusters. The classifier was reported to diagnose cytomegalovirus status with high specificity and sensitivity in both the original cohort and the validation cohort. At a false discovery rate of 0.05, a later analysis linked under 20,000 TCR beta sequences to specific HLA alleles. A total of some 180 TCR beta chains were listed by the study as associated with cytomegalovirus. When HLA alleles, especially DR and DQ, strongly co-occurred, attributing TCR associations to individual alleles was difficult. CMV serostatus was the only immune exposure information available for the cohort. Across donors, most TCR sequences were observed very rarely, whereas some public TCRs were present in many individuals. A cluster of highly shared sequence variants was judged likely to be a technical artifact of the sequencing pipeline. A later analysis found that most CMV-associated TCR beta chains appeared HLA-restricted, with HLA associations seemingly driven largely by CMV exposure. The authors suggested that the approach could potentially be extended to other disease states and immunological phenotypes. In a later analysis, TCR association rates were found to vary across HLA loci, with the most associated TCRs seen for DRB1 alleles and the fewest for HLA-C alleles. Sequencing depth was assumed to be roughly uniform across donors in the presence/absence analyses, though that assumption may not hold. An earlier analysis of approximately 600 of the donors showed that most TCR beta V segments appeared in productive rearrangements either about 90% or about 30% of the time, which broadly matched IMGT annotations. Some IMGT-functional V segments, including TRBV6-2 and TRBV6-3, could not be distinguished by the 87-base-pair reads and were therefore excluded. Only TCR beta chains were sequenced in this cohort, and the absence of alpha or paired-chain data limited detectable features. Linkage disequilibrium might explain the correlated functional status among segregating V segments, but an unknown experimental factor could not be ruled out. HLA typing was unavailable for some donors at each locus, so association tests used only the typed subset. Because counts were too low, 15 to 20 rarely observed V segments, including chromosome 9 orphons, were left out of the earlier analysis of a few hundred of the donors.

The cohort consisted of more than 650 healthy bone marrow donors. At the time of sampling, every cohort member was nominally healthy, though immune exposures that went unrecorded were likely present. The donor tested CMV seronegative and was one of the 352 seronegative cohort members. Each donor provided a peripheral blood sample, and peripheral blood mononuclear cells were used for TCR beta sequencing. Genomic DNA was extracted from the blood cell samples with the Qiagen DNeasy Blood Extraction Kit. The receptor library was made with the immunoSEQ multiplex PCR assay. For the multiplex PCR, a mixture combining 60 forward primers for TCR Vbeta segments and 13 reverse primers for TCR Jbeta segments was used. Amplification of the CDR3 region of rearranged TCR beta genes was performed with a multiplex PCR assay on genomic DNA. The amplified TCR beta libraries were sequenced on the Illumina HiSeq System as 87-base-pair reads. Regarding the original processing steps: Across the roughly 640 repertoires, a later analysis counted approximately 83 million unique TCR beta chains, roughly 11 million of which were shared by at least two donors. Raw reads were error-corrected and collapsed into unique sequences with a nearest-neighbor algorithm that merged closely related sequences to remove PCR and sequencing errors. Alignment of CDR3 sequences to IMGT reference sequences was used to assign V, D and J gene segments. Each retained sequence needed at least a six-nucleotide match to both a V gene segment and a J gene segment. Rearrangements were called productive when the CDR3 lacked stop codons and stayed in frame with V and J; all others were non-productive. Following IMGT convention, CDR3 was defined as the stretch from the second conserved V-encoded cysteine to the conserved J-encoded phenylalanine. The earlier analysis of roughly 590 of the donors excluded sequences that lacked an unambiguous match to a single V gene segment. In an earlier analysis of around 600 of the donors, V segments were called functional above 56.7% productive rearrangements and were called segregating when the between-donor standard deviation exceeded 5%. A statistical classification framework was built for diagnosing cytomegalovirus status from the catalog of TCR beta chain sequences. In a later analysis, TCR nucleotide sequences were compared against IMGT/GENE-DB human TR gene sequences so that V and J genes could be assigned. A later analysis assigned CDR3 sequences and most-parsimonious VDJ recombination scenarios with the TCRdist pipeline. In a later analysis, each TCR beta chain was defined by its CDR3 amino acid sequence together with its V-gene family, and reads without a unique V-gene family were excluded. To address suspected cross-contamination and a sequencing artifact, a later analysis removed 450 to 700 highly shared, low-generation-probability nucleotide sequences. In a later analysis, a clonal expansion index was calculated for each public chain from normalized within-repertoire ranks of inferred template counts. Generation probabilities in a later analysis came from a VDJ recombination model fitted to out-of-frame rearrangements, and those results were checked against IGoR. A later analysis scored TCR-TCR, TCR-HLA and TCR-CMV co-occurrence with hypergeometric tests, applying a repertoire-size bias correction to TCR pairs. In a later analysis, false discovery rates were estimated by permuting HLA or CMV assignments 20 times. A later analysis grouped co-occurring TCRs with DBSCAN, adding TCRdist sequence similarity when clustering within HLA-allele-positive subsets. Repertoires with fewer than 30,000 or more than 120,000 public chains, plus five repertoires with anomalous nucleotide sharing, were excluded from co-occurrence clustering. The source is immuneACCESS, and TCRdb retained only in-frame sequences with V and J called. Part of the clones is not carried over; for the studies checked, unresolved V genes explain less than half of this, and the remainder is unexplained. That table gives V, J and clone size, and the DNA gave D and trimming. This sample is represented by 150,000 or so clones; about 80% of them were singletons. The leading ten clones occupy roughly 0.7% of the sample.

The CDR3 goes from the cysteine to the phenylalanine over 13 residues. Only the CDR3 region is kept as DNA, spanning 39 bases read in frame from base 1. Via the germline V gene (reference sequence), CDR1 is LNHDA and CDR2 SQIVND. Trimming removed 5 bases from V and 9 bases from J, leaving 14 bases between the germline ends. A note on this clone: Its antigen specificity is not known. No qualities accompany the bases; no much larger clone lies one base away.

The sample comprised PBMCs. The sequence joins TRBV19 to TRBJ2-1; there is no confident call for the D gene. This TCR was sampled from a male donor in good health and CMV-seronegative. The nucleotide sequence is given as TGTGCCAGTAGTCCTCGCACTAATAGTGAGCAGTTCTTC. The resulting protein is CASSPRTNSEQFF.